This is a list of T cell receptor beta chains from one sample in a study of vaccination effects on CD4 cells after COVID-19. No antigen has been identified for these receptors. The method was immunoSEQ multiplex PCR; TCRdb's version includes in-frame clones alone and lacks a portion of them. Of tens of thousands of clones in the sample, about 70% were seen once. This specimen consisted of CD4+ T cells from PBMCs cultured with HCoV-229E spike peptides, obtained before COVID-19 vaccination. These receptors originate from a human donor who received a COVID-19 vaccine. CDR3s include the opening cysteine and the closing phenylalanine or tryptophan. Fields, in order: D gene, J gene, clone size, V gene, CDR3 DNA, CDR3 protein. The D gene is left open where the match is weak. Size tells how often a clone was seen (once, few, many) or the class of an expanded clone, and some rows leave it out.

>.|TRBJ2-2|few|TRBV19
TGTGCCAGTAGTGGCCCCGGGACACAGAACACCGGGGAGCTGTTTTTT
CASSGPGTQNTGELFF
>TRBD1|TRBJ1-1|.|TRBV9
TGTGCCAGCAGCTCTCACAGGGGGCGGACTGAAGCTTTCTTT
CASSSHRGRTEAFF
>.|TRBJ2-3|once|TRBV6-5
TGTGCCAGCAGGGCAGGGGTCTCAGATACGCAGTATTTT
CASRAGVSDTQYF
>.|TRBJ1-1|.|TRBV2
TGTGCCAGCAGTGGGGGCAGCATTTTTGAAGCTTTCTTT
CASSGGSIFEAFF
>.|TRBJ1-2|.|TRBV3-1/TRBV3-2
TGTGCCAGCAGCCACCTTCCCGGGACGGCGTATGGCTACACCTTC
CASSHLPGTAYGYTF
>.|TRBJ2-5|.|TRBV18
TGTGCCAGCTCACCGCCAAGGCGGGAAGAGACCCAGTACTTC
CASSPPRREETQYF
>.|TRBJ2-5|.|TRBV6-2/TRBV6-3
TGTGCCAGCAGTTGGACGCCTCAACTCCAAGAGACCCAGTACTTC
CASSWTPQLQETQYF
>TRBD1|TRBJ1-1|once|TRBV30
TGTGCCTGGAGTTCGTATGCAGGGGGCACTGAAGCTTTCTTT
CAWSSYAGGTEAFF
>.|TRBJ1-3|.|TRBV4-1
TGCGCCAGCAGCCCCAATTTGAGCTCTGGAAACACCATATATTTT
CASSPNLSSGNTIYF
>.|TRBJ2-3|.|TRBV7-3
TGTGCCAGCAGCTTAAGCGGCGGCACAGATACGCAGTATTTT
CASSLSGGTDTQYF
>.|TRBJ2-1|.|TRBV2
TGTGCCAGCAGTGAGTGGGGGGCGGGTGAGCAGTTCTTC
CASSEWGAGEQFF
>.|TRBJ2-5|.|TRBV2
TGTGCCAGCAGACTCCAAGAGACCCAGTACTTC
CASRLQETQYF
>.|TRBJ1-4|.|TRBV6-6
TGTGCCAGCAGTTATATAGGCGGGGGGTCTAATGAAAAACTGTTTTTT
CASSYIGGGSNEKLFF
>.|TRBJ2-3|.|TRBV18
TGTGCCAGCTCACCACTCGACAGGGATACGCAGTATTTT
CASSPLDRDTQYF
>TRBD2|TRBJ2-1|.|TRBV15
TGTGCCACCAGCAGAGGTACTAGCGGGGGCTACAATGAGCAGTTCTTC
CATSRGTSGGYNEQFF
>.|TRBJ1-1|.|TRBV5-5
TGTGCCAGCAGCCCGGAACTGAGTCTAGCGAACACTGAAGCTTTCTTT
CASSPELSLANTEAFF